The present T cell receptor (beta chain) was sequenced within a study of blood T cell repertoires in COVID-19. TCRdb's table, derived via immunoSEQ multiplex PCR, lists solely in-frame clones and lacks some. The data show some 300,000 clones, about nine tenths seen once. The CDR3 totals 14 residues. The V gene's germline CDR1 is SQVTM and CDR2 ANQGSEA. With V trimmed by 4 bases and J by 5 bases, 8 bases remained unmatched. Source material: PBMCs or T cells enriched from blood (not recorded which). The chain has TRBV29-1 and TRBJ2-7; 10 bases align to TRBD2. This TCR was sampled from a woman younger than 45 who had recovered from COVID-19. The CDR3 sequence is CSVGGSGRLDEQYF. CDR3 sequence (DNA): TGCAGCGTTGGGGGTAGCGGGAGGTTGGACGAGCAGTACTTC.